The T cell receptor beta chain described here comes from a study of cytomegalovirus exposure and HLA in healthy donors. Use of 60 Vbeta and 13 Jbeta primers characterized the PCR. Sequenced by immunoSEQ multiplex PCR; TCRdb stores in-frame clones only, minus some. The sample has 50,000 to 65,000 clones, approximately 71% seen once. This CDR3 has 14 amino acids. V shed 1 base and J 4 bases; nucleotides not matched to a gene: 5. Germline lookup yields CDR1 SGHNT and CDR2 YYREEE (reference sequence). The sequencing sample was made of PBMCs. The chain uses TRBV5-4 and TRBJ2-7; 7 nucleotides match TRBD1. The receptor's source is a middle-aged woman in good health and CMV-seropositive. CDR3 sequence reads: CASSLTGTAYEQYF. The DNA for the CDR3 is TGTGCCAGCAGCTTGACAGGGACAGCTTACGAGCAGTACTTC.